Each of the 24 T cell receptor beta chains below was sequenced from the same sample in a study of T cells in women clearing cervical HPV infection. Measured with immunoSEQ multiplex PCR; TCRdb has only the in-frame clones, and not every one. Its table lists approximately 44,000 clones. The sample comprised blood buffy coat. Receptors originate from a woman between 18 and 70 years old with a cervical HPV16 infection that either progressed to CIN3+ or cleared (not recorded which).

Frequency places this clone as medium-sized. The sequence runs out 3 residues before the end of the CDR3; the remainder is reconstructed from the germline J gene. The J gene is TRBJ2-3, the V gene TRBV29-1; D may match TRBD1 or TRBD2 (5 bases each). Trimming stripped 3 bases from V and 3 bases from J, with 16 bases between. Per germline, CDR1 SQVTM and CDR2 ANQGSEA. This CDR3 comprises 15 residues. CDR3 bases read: TGCAGCGTTGACGTTTGGGCCAGGGAGACAGATACG. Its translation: CSVDVWARETDT. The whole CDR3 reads CSVDVWARETDTQYF.

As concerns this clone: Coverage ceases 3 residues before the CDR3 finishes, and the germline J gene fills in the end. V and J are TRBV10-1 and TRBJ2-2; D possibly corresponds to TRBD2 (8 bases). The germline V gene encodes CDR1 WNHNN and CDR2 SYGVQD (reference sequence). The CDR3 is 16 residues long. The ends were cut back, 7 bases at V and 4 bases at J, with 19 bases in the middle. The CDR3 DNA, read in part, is TGCGCCAGCAAGACAGGGCTAGCGGGTTCCACCGGGGAG. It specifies CASKTGLAGSTGE. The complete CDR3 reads CASKTGLAGSTGELFF.

Partial CDR3 DNA: TGCGCCAGCAGCTCCTCACAGGGATGGAACACTGAA. Translating gives CASSSSQGWNTE. The entire CDR3 protein reads CASSSSQGWNTEAFF. V gene TRBV5-1 combines with J gene TRBJ1-1; possible D gene TRBD1, 6 bases. With the read ending 3 residues before the CDR3 end, the germline J gene is used to fill in that end. The ends were cut back, 3 bases at V and 1 base at J, with 13 bases in the middle. This CDR3 spans 15 amino acids. Germline V lookup: CDR1 SGHRS, CDR2 YFSETQ.

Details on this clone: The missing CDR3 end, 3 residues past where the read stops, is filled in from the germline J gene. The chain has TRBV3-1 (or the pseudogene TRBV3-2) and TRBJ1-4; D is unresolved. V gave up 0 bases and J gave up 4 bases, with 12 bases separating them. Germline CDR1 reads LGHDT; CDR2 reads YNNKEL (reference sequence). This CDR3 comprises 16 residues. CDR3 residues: CASSQDQEVVNEKLFF. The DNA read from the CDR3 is TGTGCCAGCAGCCAAGATCAGGAGGTAGTTAATGAAAAA.

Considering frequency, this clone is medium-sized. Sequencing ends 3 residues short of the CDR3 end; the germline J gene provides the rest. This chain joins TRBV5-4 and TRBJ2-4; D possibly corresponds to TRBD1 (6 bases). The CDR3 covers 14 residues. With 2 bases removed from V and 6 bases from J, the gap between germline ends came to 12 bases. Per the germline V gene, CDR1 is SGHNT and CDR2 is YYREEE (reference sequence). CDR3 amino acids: CASSLGQMINIQYF. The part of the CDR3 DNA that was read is TGTGCCAGCAGCTTAGGACAGATGATAAACATT.

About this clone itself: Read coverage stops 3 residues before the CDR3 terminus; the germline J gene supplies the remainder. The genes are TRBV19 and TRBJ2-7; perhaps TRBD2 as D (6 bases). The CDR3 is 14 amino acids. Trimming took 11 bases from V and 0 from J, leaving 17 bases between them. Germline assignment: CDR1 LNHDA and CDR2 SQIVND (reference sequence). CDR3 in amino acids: CASSGTESSYEQYF. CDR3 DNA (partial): TGTGCCTCTTCCGGGACTGAGAGCTCCTACGAG.

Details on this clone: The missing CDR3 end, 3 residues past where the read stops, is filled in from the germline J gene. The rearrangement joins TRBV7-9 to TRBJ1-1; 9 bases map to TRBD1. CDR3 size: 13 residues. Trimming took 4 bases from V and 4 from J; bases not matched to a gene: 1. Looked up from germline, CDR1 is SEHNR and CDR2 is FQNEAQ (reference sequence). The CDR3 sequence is CASSSQGATEAFF. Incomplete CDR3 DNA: TGTGCCAGCAGCTCACAGGGGGCCACTGAA.

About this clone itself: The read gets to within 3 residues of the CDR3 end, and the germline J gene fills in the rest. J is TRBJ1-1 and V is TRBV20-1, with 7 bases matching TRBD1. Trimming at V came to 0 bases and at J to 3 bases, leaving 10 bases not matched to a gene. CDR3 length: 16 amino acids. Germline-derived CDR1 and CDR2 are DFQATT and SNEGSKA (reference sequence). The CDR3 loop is CSARDDRDPRDTEAFF. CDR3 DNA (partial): TGCAGTGCTAGAGATGACAGGGATCCCCGAGACACTGAA.

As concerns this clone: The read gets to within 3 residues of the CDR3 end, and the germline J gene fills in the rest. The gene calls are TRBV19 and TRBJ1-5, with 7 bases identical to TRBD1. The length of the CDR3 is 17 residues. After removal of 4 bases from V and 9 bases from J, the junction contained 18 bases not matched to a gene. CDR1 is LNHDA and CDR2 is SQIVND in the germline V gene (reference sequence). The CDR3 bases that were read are TGTGCCAGTAGTACCAGGGACAGAGAGAGAATGGGTGGGCCC. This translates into CASSTRDRERMGGP. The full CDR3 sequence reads CASSTRDRERMGGPQHF. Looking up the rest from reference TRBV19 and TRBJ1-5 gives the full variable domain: DGGITQSPKYLFRKEGQNVTLSCEQNLNHDAMYWYRQDPGQGLRLIYYSQIVNDFQKGDIAEGYSVSREKKESFPLTVTSAQKNPTAFYLCASSTRDRERMGGPQHFGDGTRLSIL.

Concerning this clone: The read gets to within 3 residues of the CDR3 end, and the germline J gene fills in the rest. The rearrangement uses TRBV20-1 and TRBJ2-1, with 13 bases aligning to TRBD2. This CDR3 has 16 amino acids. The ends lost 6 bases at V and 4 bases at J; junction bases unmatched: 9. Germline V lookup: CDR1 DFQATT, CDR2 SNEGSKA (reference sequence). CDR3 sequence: CSARSWTSGGYNEQFF. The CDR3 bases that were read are TGCAGTGCGCGATCATGGACTAGCGGGGGATACAATGAG.

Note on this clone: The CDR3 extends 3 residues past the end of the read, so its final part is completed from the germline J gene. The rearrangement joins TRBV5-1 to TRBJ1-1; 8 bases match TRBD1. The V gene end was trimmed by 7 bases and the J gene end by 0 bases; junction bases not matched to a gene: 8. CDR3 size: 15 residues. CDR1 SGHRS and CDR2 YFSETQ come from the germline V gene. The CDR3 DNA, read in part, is TGCGCCAGCTCTGGGGGGACAGGCATGAACACTGAA. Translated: CASSGGTGMNTE. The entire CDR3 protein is CASSGGTGMNTEAFF.

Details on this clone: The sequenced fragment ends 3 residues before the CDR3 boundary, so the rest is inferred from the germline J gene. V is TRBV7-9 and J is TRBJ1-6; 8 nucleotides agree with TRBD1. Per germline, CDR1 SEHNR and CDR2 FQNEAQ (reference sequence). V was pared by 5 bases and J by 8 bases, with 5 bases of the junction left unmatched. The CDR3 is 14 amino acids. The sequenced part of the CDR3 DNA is TGTGCCAGCAGCCCAACAGGGGGTTATTCACCC. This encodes CASSPTGGYSP. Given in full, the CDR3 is CASSPTGGYSPLHF. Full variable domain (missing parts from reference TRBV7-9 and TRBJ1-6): DTGVSQNPRHKITKRGQNVTFRCDPISEHNRLYWYRQTLGQGPEFLTYFQNEAQLEKSRLLSDRFSAERPKGSFSTLEIQRTEQGDSAMYLCASSPTGGYSPLHFGNGTRLTVT.

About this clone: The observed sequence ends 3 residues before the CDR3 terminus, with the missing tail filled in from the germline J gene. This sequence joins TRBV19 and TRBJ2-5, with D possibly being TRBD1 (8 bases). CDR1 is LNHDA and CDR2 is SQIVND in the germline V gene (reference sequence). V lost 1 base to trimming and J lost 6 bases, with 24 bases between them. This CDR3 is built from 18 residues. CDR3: CASSIGFKETGDYQTQYF. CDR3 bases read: TGTGCCAGTAGTATAGGATTTAAGGAGACAGGGGACTATCAGACC.

This CDR3 reads CASSQTPQETQYF. The sequenced CDR3 bases are TGTGCCAGCAGTCAAACTCCTCAAGAGACC. The chain combines TRBV7-9 with TRBJ2-5; D unclear. The read ends 3 residues shy of where the CDR3 ends; the end is completed using the germline J gene. Germline values: CDR1 SEHNR, CDR2 FQNEAQ (reference sequence). This CDR3 has 13 residues. The V end was cut by 6 bases, the J end by 2 bases, with 10 bases between.

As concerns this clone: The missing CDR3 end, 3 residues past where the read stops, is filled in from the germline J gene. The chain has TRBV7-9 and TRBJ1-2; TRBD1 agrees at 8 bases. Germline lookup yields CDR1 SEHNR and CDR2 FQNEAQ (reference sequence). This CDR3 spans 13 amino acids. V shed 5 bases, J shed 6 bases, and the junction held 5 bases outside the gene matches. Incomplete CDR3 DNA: TGTGCCAGCAGCCCTGGACAGGGAAATGGC. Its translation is CASSPGQGNG. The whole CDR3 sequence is CASSPGQGNGYTF.

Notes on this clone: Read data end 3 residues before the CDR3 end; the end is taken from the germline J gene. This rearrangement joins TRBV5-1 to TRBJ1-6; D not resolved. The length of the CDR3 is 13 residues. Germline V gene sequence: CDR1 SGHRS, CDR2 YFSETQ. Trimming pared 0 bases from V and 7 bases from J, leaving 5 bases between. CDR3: CASSLAQNSPLHF. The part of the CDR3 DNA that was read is TGCGCCAGCAGCTTGGCCCAGAATTCACCC.

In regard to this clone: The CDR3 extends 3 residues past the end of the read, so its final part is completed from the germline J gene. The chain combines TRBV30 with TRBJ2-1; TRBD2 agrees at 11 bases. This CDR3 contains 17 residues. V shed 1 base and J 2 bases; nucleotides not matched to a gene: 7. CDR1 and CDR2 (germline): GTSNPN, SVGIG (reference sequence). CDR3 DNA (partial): TGTGCCTGGAGTGAGGCTAGCGGGAGGCCGGCCTACAATGAG. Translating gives CAWSEASGRPAYNE. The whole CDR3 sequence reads CAWSEASGRPAYNEQFF.

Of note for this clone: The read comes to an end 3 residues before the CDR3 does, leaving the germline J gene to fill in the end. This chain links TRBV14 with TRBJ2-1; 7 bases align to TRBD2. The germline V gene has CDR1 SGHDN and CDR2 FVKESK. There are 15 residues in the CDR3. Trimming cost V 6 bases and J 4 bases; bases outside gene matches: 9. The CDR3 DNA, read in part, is TGTGCCAGCAGTCTTTATCCGGGACTATACAATGAG. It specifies CASSLYPGLYNE. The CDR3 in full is CASSLYPGLYNEQFF.

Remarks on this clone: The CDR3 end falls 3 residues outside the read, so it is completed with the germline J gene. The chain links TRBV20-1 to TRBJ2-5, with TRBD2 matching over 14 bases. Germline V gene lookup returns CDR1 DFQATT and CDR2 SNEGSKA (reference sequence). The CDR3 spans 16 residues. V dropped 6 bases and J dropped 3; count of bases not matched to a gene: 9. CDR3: CSARLAGGGWKETQYF. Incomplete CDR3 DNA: TGCAGTGCCCGACTAGCGGGAGGGGGATGGAAAGAGACC.

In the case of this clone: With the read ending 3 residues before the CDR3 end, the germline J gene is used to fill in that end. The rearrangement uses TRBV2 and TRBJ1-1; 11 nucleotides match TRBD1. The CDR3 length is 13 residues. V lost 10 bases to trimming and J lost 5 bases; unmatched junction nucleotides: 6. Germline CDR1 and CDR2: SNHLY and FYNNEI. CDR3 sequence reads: CATLGQGETEAFF. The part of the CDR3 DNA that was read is TGTGCCACACTGGGACAGGGGGAAACTGAA. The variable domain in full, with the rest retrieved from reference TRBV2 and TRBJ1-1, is EPEVTQTPSHQVTQMGQEVILRCVPISNHLYFYWYRQILGQKVEFLVSFYNNEISEKSEIFDDQFSVERPDGSNFTLKIRSTKLEDSAMYFCATLGQGETEAFFGQGTRLTVV.

The CDR3 loop is CSARDGPQGLYGYTF. The part of the CDR3 DNA that was read is TGCAGTGCTAGAGATGGGCCCCAGGGTTTGTATGGC. The J gene is TRBJ1-2, the V gene TRBV20-1, with D possibly matching TRBD1 (5 bases). Read coverage stops 3 residues before the CDR3 terminus; the germline J gene supplies the remainder. Per germline, CDR1 DFQATT and CDR2 SNEGSKA (reference sequence). This CDR3 spans 15 amino acids. The V end lost 0 bases, the J end lost 5 bases, and 16 bases lay between the germline ends.

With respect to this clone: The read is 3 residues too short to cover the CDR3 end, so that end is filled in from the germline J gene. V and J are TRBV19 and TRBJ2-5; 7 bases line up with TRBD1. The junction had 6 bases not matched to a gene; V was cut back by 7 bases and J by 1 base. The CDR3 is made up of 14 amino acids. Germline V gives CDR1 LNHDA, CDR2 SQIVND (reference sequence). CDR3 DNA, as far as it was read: TGTGCCAGTACCCGGGACAGTGCCCAAGAGACC. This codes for CASTRDSAQET. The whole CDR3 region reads CASTRDSAQETQYF. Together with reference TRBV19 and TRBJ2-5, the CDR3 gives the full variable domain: DGGITQSPKYLFRKEGQNVTLSCEQNLNHDAMYWYRQDPGQGLRLIYYSQIVNDFQKGDIAEGYSVSREKKESFPLTVTSAQKNPTAFYLCASTRDSAQETQYFGPGTRLLVL.

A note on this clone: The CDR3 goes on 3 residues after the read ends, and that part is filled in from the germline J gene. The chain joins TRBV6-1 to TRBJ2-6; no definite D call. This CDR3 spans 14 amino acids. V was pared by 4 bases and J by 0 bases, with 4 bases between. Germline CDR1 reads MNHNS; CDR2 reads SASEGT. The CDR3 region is CASSVSSGANVLTF. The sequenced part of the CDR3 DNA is TGTGCCAGCAGTGTCAGCTCTGGGGCCAACGTC.

This CDR3 reads CAGCVDREDTEAFF. The CDR3 DNA, read in part, is TGTGCCGGATGTGTGGACAGGGAGGACACTGAA. This chain connects TRBV5-8 to TRBJ1-1; the match to TRBD1 covers 8 bases. Read coverage stops 3 residues before the CDR3 terminus; the germline J gene supplies the remainder. In germline, CDR1 is SGHTS, CDR2 YDEGEE. The CDR3 sequence is 14 residues long. J was trimmed by 3 bases and V by 10 bases; bases with no gene match: 11.